The 32 T cell receptor beta chains below all came from one sample that was sequenced in a study of preoperative IRX-2 immunotherapy in early breast cancer. Treatment indicated: preoperative locoregional IRX-2 cytokine immunotherapy. The method was immunoSEQ multiplex PCR; TCRdb's version includes in-frame clones alone and lacks a portion of them. In the table there are over 25,000 clones, roughly four fifths of which are singletons. Sequenced material: lymph node tissue, taken from a patient treated with IRX-2 immunotherapy. These receptors all stem from a human donor with breast cancer.

The chain carries TRBV2 and TRBJ2-1, with 9 bases aligning to TRBD1. This CDR3 is built from 13 residues. Germline CDR1 SNHLY, CDR2 FYNNEI. With 7 bases clipped from V and 8 bases from J, the junction kept 6 bases outside the gene matches. CDR3: CASIQDRGDEQFF. The CDR3 DNA follows: TGTGCCAGCATACAGGACAGGGGTGATGAGCAGTTCTTC.

The chain has TRBV6-8 and TRBJ1-5, with D perhaps TRBD1 (5 bases). The germline gives CDR1 MNHGY, CDR2 SAAAGT. The CDR3 is made up of 15 amino acids. V was clipped by 6 bases and J by 1 base, with 13 bases between them. CDR3 sequence reads: CASRPGGLSNQPQHF. CDR3 coding DNA: TGTGCCAGCAGACCCGGGGGTTTGAGCAATCAGCCCCAGCATTTT.

The chain is built from TRBV7-7 and TRBJ1-6; D unresolved. The germline V and J ends were trimmed by 3 bases and 3 bases, with 18 bases remaining between them. Germline assignment: CDR1 SSHAT and CDR2 FNYEAQ (reference sequence). The CDR3 covers 18 residues. CDR3 amino acids: CASSFGTTKADYNSPLHF. As DNA, the CDR3 is TGTGCCAGCAGCTTCGGAACCACTAAAGCTGACTATAATTCACCCCTCCACTTT.

The CDR3: CASSSQGDGYTF. In DNA form, the CDR3 reads TGTGCCAGCAGTTCCCAGGGAGATGGCTACACCTTC. The rearrangement uses TRBV28 and TRBJ1-2; perhaps TRBD1 as D (5 bases). This CDR3 comprises 12 residues. V was trimmed by 4 bases and J by 6 bases, leaving 9 bases between them. Germline V lookup: CDR1 MDHEN, CDR2 SYDVKM.

The rearrangement links TRBV6-8 to TRBJ1-2; the D gene is possibly TRBD1 (5 bases). Germline CDR1 is MNHGY and CDR2 is SAAAGT. V lost 2 bases and J lost 0, with 19 bases in between. This CDR3 spans 18 amino acids. The CDR3 sequence: CASSYPVGGGVPNYGYTF. CDR3 DNA sequence: TGTGCCAGCAGTTACCCCGTTGGCGGGGGGGTTCCTAACTATGGCTACACCTTC.

The chain is built from TRBV18 and TRBJ2-1; D is perhaps TRBD2 (5 bases). The CDR3 has 13 residues. Germline CDR1 and CDR2: KGHSH and LQKENI. V gave up 0 bases and J gave up 8 bases, with 8 bases separating them. CDR3 in amino acids: CASSPPNGDEQFF. In DNA, the CDR3 is TGTGCCAGCTCACCACCAAACGGGGATGAGCAGTTCTTC.

This clone occurred a few times. The chain is built from TRBV14 and TRBJ2-4; D ambiguous. The CDR3 spans 18 residues. In germline, CDR1 is SGHDN, CDR2 FVKESK. V gave up 0 bases and J gave up 3 bases, with 18 bases separating them. CDR3 nucleotides: TGTGCCAGCAGCCAAGATAGACGGAGCGAGTGGGGCAAAAACATTCAGTACTTC. Translating it yields CASSQDRRSEWGKNIQYF.

This chain joins TRBV6-7 and TRBJ2-7, with D unclear. TRBV6-7 is an ORF; its function is uncertain. Trimming pared 2 bases from V and 0 bases from J, leaving 11 bases between. CDR3 length: 15 amino acids. DNA for the CDR3: TGTGCCAGCAGTTACCAACGATTGAGCTCCTACGAGCAGTACTTC. Translation: CASSYQRLSSYEQYF.

The genes are TRBV6-8 and TRBJ1-4, with D possibly TRBD1 on 6 matching bases. Trimming removed 5 bases at V and 14 bases at J, with 18 bases between. The CDR3 length is 13 residues. Germline values: CDR1 MNHGY, CDR2 SAAAGT. CDR3 sequence: CASSAAWGARLFF. CDR3 DNA sequence: TGTGCCAGCAGTGCAGCCTGGGGGGCACGGCTGTTTTTT.

The chain has TRBV19 and TRBJ2-7, with D possibly being TRBD1 (5 bases). Germline loops: CDR1 LNHDA, CDR2 SQIVND (reference sequence). This CDR3 has 12 residues. Trimming took 5 bases from V and 4 from J, leaving 9 bases between them. This CDR3 reads CASSYTGYEQYF. CDR3 DNA sequence: TGTGCCAGTAGTTATACAGGTTACGAGCAGTACTTC.

This clone was observed a handful of times. This chain links TRBV6-8 with TRBJ1-5; the D is unclear. V dropped 2 bases and J dropped 0 bases, with 11 bases sitting between them. Per germline, CDR1 MNHGY and CDR2 SAAAGT. The CDR3 contains 16 residues. CDR3 amino acids: CASSYGPSFSNQPQHF. Written as DNA, the CDR3 is TGTGCCAGCAGTTACGGCCCGAGCTTTAGCAATCAGCCCCAGCATTTT.

The rearrangement uses TRBV6-8 and TRBJ1-2; no definite D call. Germline loops: CDR1 MNHGY, CDR2 SAAAGT. Trimming took 6 bases from V and 3 from J, leaving 11 bases between them. The CDR3 sequence is 13 residues long. CDR3 in DNA: TGTGCCAGCAGGTTTCCGACGGACTATGGCTACACCTTC. It encodes CASRFPTDYGYTF.

The chain joins TRBV19 to TRBJ2-4; D might be TRBD1 (6 bases). CDR1 LNHDA and CDR2 SQIVND come from the germline V gene (reference sequence). The V gene lost 5 bases and the J gene lost 0 bases, with 14 bases spanning the gap. The CDR3 runs 16 residues. The CDR3 sequence is CASSGLGALAKNIQYF. The DNA of the CDR3 is TGTGCCAGTAGTGGGTTGGGGGCCCTAGCCAAAAACATTCAGTACTTC.

The rearrangement joins TRBV18 to TRBJ2-7; 11 bases are shared with TRBD2. CDR1 and CDR2 from the germline V gene are KGHSH and LQKENI. Losses at the gene ends were 3 bases for V and 4 bases for J; bases not matched to a gene: 2. The CDR3 is 14 amino acids. Written as DNA, the CDR3 is TGTGCCAGCTCACCTAGCGGGAGGGAATACGAGCAGTACTTC. The encoded protein is CASSPSGREYEQYF. The entire variable domain, with the rest obtained from reference TRBV18 and TRBJ2-7, is as follows: NAGVMQNPRHLVRRRGQEARLRCSPMKGHSHVYWYRQLPEEGLKFMVYLQKENIIDESGMPKERFSAEFPKEGPSILRIQQVVRGDSAAYFCASSPSGREYEQYFGPGTRLTVT.

The chain uses TRBV5-1 and TRBJ1-4; D remains ambiguous. This CDR3 is 14 amino acids long. CDR1 is SGHRS and CDR2 is YFSETQ in the germline V gene. V was cut by 4 bases and J by 5 bases, with 12 bases left in between. The CDR3 region has the DNA TGCGCCAGCAGCCGCGACGGCCTGAATGAAAAACTGTTTTTT. It is translated as CASSRDGLNEKLFF.

This chain connects TRBV6-8 to TRBJ2-2; tentative D call: TRBD1 (5 bases). CDR3 length: 21 residues. CDR1 is MNHGY and CDR2 is SAAAGT in the germline V gene. The germline V and J ends were trimmed by 5 bases and 6 bases, with 34 bases remaining between them. The chain's CDR3 is CASSAPQSYLSTVPAPGELFF. Here the CDR3 DNA reads TGTGCCAGCAGTGCCCCCCAAAGCTATTTATCGACAGTCCCCGCGCCCGGGGAGCTGTTTTTT.

The V and J genes are TRBV15 and TRBJ1-2, with 8 bases lining up with TRBD1. The CDR3 covers 18 residues. The germline V gene encodes CDR1 LNHNV and CDR2 YYDKDF (reference sequence). V shed 5 bases and J 3 bases; nucleotides not matched to a gene: 17. This CDR3 is CATSPPLGGTGGHYGYTF. CDR3 nucleotide sequence: TGTGCCACCAGCCCTCCCCTAGGGGGGACAGGAGGGCACTATGGCTACACCTTC.

The chain couples TRBV6-8 to TRBJ1-5; 11 nucleotides agree with TRBD1. V shed 2 bases and J 6 bases; nucleotides not matched to a gene: 6. Per the germline V gene, CDR1 is MNHGY and CDR2 is SAAAGT. The CDR3 contains 16 residues. CDR3 in amino acids: CASSYGPGTGGQPQHF. CDR3 in DNA: TGTGCCAGCAGTTACGGTCCGGGGACAGGGGGTCAGCCCCAGCATTTT.

This sequence joins TRBV6-8 and TRBJ1-2; 9 bases map to TRBD1. V shed 6 bases, J shed 10 bases, and the junction held 9 bases outside the gene matches. Germline-derived CDR1 and CDR2 are MNHGY and SAAAGT. The CDR3 spans 13 residues. CDR3 loop: CASRASGQGTYTF. In DNA, the CDR3 is TGTGCCAGCAGGGCTTCGGGACAGGGAACCTACACCTTC.

The chain has TRBV19 and TRBJ2-1; 7 bases match TRBD1. Germline CDR1 and CDR2: LNHDA and SQIVND (reference sequence). CDR3 length equals 14 residues. The ends lost 3 bases at V and 8 bases at J; junction bases unmatched: 7. The CDR3 nucleotides read TGTGCCAGTAGTATTCAGGGGGTACACGATGAGCAGTTCTTC. This translates into CASSIQGVHDEQFF.

The rearrangement links TRBV7-1 to TRBJ1-5, with TRBD1 as a possible D gene (5 bases). TRBV7-1 is an ORF; its function is uncertain. Trimming took off 5 bases at V and 8 bases at J, with 13 bases between the two ends. This CDR3 region has 13 residues. CDR3: CASSESREKPQHF. In DNA, the CDR3 is TGTGCCAGCAGCGAGAGCAGGGAGAAGCCCCAGCATTTT.

The chain joins TRBV18 to TRBJ2-1; TRBD2 matches at 8 bases. V trimming: 3 bases; J trimming: 8 bases; junction bases outside the gene matches: 3. The germline gives CDR1 KGHSH, CDR2 LQKENI. CDR3 size: 13 residues. The CDR3 loop is CASSPLGGDEQFF. The CDR3 DNA sequence: TGTGCCAGCTCACCCCTCGGGGGGGATGAGCAGTTCTTC.

The V gene is TRBV29-1, the J gene TRBJ1-5; D possibly corresponds to TRBD1 (5 bases). The CDR3 contains 12 residues. Looked up from germline, CDR1 is SQVTM and CDR2 is ANQGSEA. V was clipped by 4 bases and J by 2 bases, with 6 bases between them. CDR3 nucleotide sequence: TGCAGCGTTGCAGGGCGCAATCAGCCCCAGCATTTT. This encodes CSVAGRNQPQHF.

The table lists this clone with a few counts. The rearrangement uses TRBV18 and TRBJ1-4; D remains unclear. The length of the CDR3 is 14 residues. The germline V gene has CDR1 KGHSH and CDR2 LQKENI. Deletions cut 6 bases from V and 8 bases from J, with 16 bases between. The CDR3 loop reads CASSPLGLGEKLFF. Here the CDR3 DNA reads TGTGCCAGCTCCCCGTTGGGGTTAGGAGAAAAACTGTTTTTT.

The gene calls are TRBV28 and TRBJ1-2, with D possibly being TRBD1 (5 bases). Germline CDR1 is MDHEN and CDR2 is SYDVKM. The CDR3 has 13 amino acids. V lost 8 bases, J lost 3 bases, and 13 bases lay in between. CDR3 DNA sequence: TGTGCCAGCGCAAAGGGGACGGACTATGGCTACACCTTC. Translated: CASAKGTDYGYTF.

This chain links TRBV18 with TRBJ2-6; D ambiguous. Germline assignment: CDR1 KGHSH and CDR2 LQKENI. This CDR3 has 16 amino acids. The V and J ends lost 3 bases and 2 bases respectively, with 11 bases between them. This CDR3 reads CASSPSPGAGANVLTF. The DNA of the CDR3 is TGTGCCAGCTCACCTTCGCCGGGCGCTGGGGCCAACGTCCTGACTTTC.

A few counts support this clone. The chain links TRBV6-8 to TRBJ1-5; 7 bases agree with TRBD1. The CDR3 sequence is 15 residues long. The germline V gene encodes CDR1 MNHGY and CDR2 SAAAGT. With V trimmed by 5 bases and J by 6 bases, 10 bases remained unmatched. The CDR3, as DNA: TGTGCCAGCAGTGAGAACAGGGGTGCGGTTCAGCCCCAGCATTTT. Translating gives CASSENRGAVQPQHF.

The genes are TRBV29-1 and TRBJ2-1; D may be TRBD1 or TRBD2 (5 bases each). CDR1 is SQVTM, CDR2 ANQGSEA, per germline. The CDR3 extends over 15 amino acids. V lost 2 bases, J lost 4 bases, and 15 bases lay in between. CDR3 loop: CSVERGQRTYNEQFF. CDR3 coding DNA: TGCAGCGTTGAACGGGGCCAGCGCACGTACAATGAGCAGTTCTTC.

The rearrangement links TRBV19 to TRBJ1-5; D gene uncertain. Trimming removed 1 base at V and 5 bases at J, with 6 bases between. This CDR3 contains 13 residues. The germline gives CDR1 LNHDA, CDR2 SQIVND (reference sequence). CDR3 DNA sequence: TGTGCCAGTAGTATAGCCCCATATCAGCCCCAGCATTTT. It codes for CASSIAPYQPQHF.

The chain is built from TRBV5-1 and TRBJ2-1, with 7 bases aligning to TRBD2. The CDR3 runs 15 residues. Germline assignment: CDR1 SGHRS and CDR2 YFSETQ. V gave up 1 base and J gave up 3 bases; unmatched junction bases: 4. Here the CDR3 DNA reads TGCGCCAGCAGCTTGAGGCGGGAGAGCTACAATGAGCAGTTCTTC. Protein: CASSLRRESYNEQFF.

The chain carries TRBV5-1 and TRBJ1-6; possible D gene TRBD1, 6 bases. The CDR3 has 14 amino acids. Germline CDR1 SGHRS, CDR2 YFSETQ. V lost 4 bases and J 7 bases, leaving 12 bases between the germline ends. CDR3 in amino acids: CASSDRIGNSPLHF. CDR3 bases: TGCGCCAGCAGCGACAGGATTGGGAATTCACCCCTCCACTTT.

The rearrangement links TRBV6-1 to TRBJ2-5; 11 bases map to TRBD2. The ends lost 1 base at V and 5 bases at J; junction bases unmatched: 9. Germline V CDR1 and CDR2: MNHNS, SASEGT. The CDR3 runs 17 residues. The CDR3 DNA follows: TGTGCCAGCAGTGAAGGGTCTAGCGGGAGGTCGTGGGAGACCCAGTACTTC. Translating gives CASSEGSSGRSWETQYF.